This T cell receptor (beta chain) was observed in a study of T cell responses to AZD1222 COVID-19 vaccine. Germline CDR1 and CDR2: SGHTA and FQGNSA. The CDR3 has 14 residues. Trimming removed 7 bases at V and 4 bases at J, with 17 bases between. Pooling covered second doses at about 4 or about 12 weeks. Here immunoSEQ multiplex PCR was the method, and the copy in TCRdb shows in-frame clones only, minus some. The sample lists tens of thousands of clones, roughly four fifths occurring once. This sequence originates from an adult who received the AZD1222 COVID-19 vaccine. The sample was peripheral blood, taken 28 days after the second AZD1222 dose. The chain combines TRBV7-2 with TRBJ2-7; a possible D gene is TRBD2 (5 bases). The CDR3 sequence is CASTPPELDYEQYF. The CDR3 DNA follows: TGTGCCAGCACCCCGCCGGAACTAGATTACGAGCAGTACTTC.